The 9 T cell receptor beta chains in this list originate from one sample, sequenced in a study of T cell responses to AZD1222 COVID-19 vaccine. The table came from immunoSEQ multiplex PCR; TCRdb's copy has only in-frame clones and leaves some out. The top ten hold 2.5% to 3% of the sample, which has 140,000 to 150,000 clones, about 90% seen once. The sequencing here drew on peripheral blood, taken on day 0 of MenACWY control vaccination. Receptors originate from an adult in good health.

The chain has TRBV9 and TRBJ1-6; 7 nucleotides agree with TRBD1. This CDR3 has 16 residues. V lost 3 bases, J lost 5 bases, and 8 bases stayed unmatched. Germline V lookup: CDR1 SGDLS, CDR2 YYNGEE. In nucleotides, the CDR3 is TGTGCCAGCAGCGAACGTGGGACAGCTGATAATTCACCCCTCCACTTT. Translated, it gives CASSERGTADNSPLHF.

This clone has only a few counts. V and J are TRBV5-1 and TRBJ2-1, with TRBD2 matching over 10 bases. The CDR3 totals 19 residues. Trimming took 3 bases from V and 3 from J; bases not matched to a gene: 15. Germline CDR1 SGHRS, CDR2 YFSETQ. CDR3 in amino acids: CASSSTNSGGNPIYNEQFF. CDR3 DNA: TGCGCCAGCAGCTCCACCAATAGCGGGGGGAACCCCATCTACAATGAGCAGTTCTTC.

This clone was seen once. CDR3 region: CATSLTGGANVLTF. CDR3 DNA: TGTGCCACCAGCTTGACAGGGGGGGCCAACGTCCTGACTTTC. V is TRBV24-1 and J is TRBJ2-6; 7 bases agree with TRBD1. With V trimmed by 7 bases and J by 4 bases, 3 bases remained unmatched. Germline V lookup: CDR1 KGHDR, CDR2 SFDVKD. The length of the CDR3 is 14 residues.

Only a few counts were recorded for this clone. This sequence joins TRBV5-1 and TRBJ1-1, with a weak D call TRBD1 (5 bases). V was cut by 7 bases and J by 0 bases, with 16 bases left in between. The CDR3 has 15 amino acids. CDR1 SGHRS and CDR2 YFSETQ come from the germline V gene. CDR3 in amino acids: CASSSGGTLNTEAFF. The CDR3 DNA sequence: TGCGCCAGCTCGTCCGGGGGGACGTTGAACACTGAAGCTTTCTTT.

This clone was observed a few times. The chain uses TRBV7-9 and TRBJ1-6, with D tentatively TRBD1 (5 bases). Germline values: CDR1 SEHNR, CDR2 FQNEAQ (reference sequence). This CDR3 is built from 16 residues. Trimming pared 2 bases from V and 8 bases from J, leaving 16 bases between. The chain's CDR3 is CASSLRGVGGDSPLHF. CDR3 coding DNA: TGTGCCAGCAGCTTACGGGGGGTGGGCGGAGATTCACCCCTCCACTTT.

The table lists this clone with a count of one. The chain links TRBV5-8 to TRBJ1-2; TRBD1 agrees at 7 bases. CDR3 length: 15 amino acids. Germline trimming cut 6 bases from V and 4 bases from J; bases unmatched to any gene: 12. Germline V lookup: CDR1 SGHTS, CDR2 YDEGEE. The CDR3, as DNA: TGTGCCAGCATTGGACAGGCCCTACTCATCTATGGCTACACCTTC. Protein product: CASIGQALLIYGYTF.

The table lists this clone with a count of one. The V call is TRBV12-3 or TRBV12-4, the J call TRBJ1-1; D might be TRBD1 (5 bases). There are 13 residues in the CDR3. V shed 6 bases and J shed 3 bases, with 11 bases lying between them. CDR3 loop: CASRSTVDTEAFF. The CDR3 coding sequence is TGTGCCAGCAGATCGACAGTTGACACTGAAGCTTTCTTT.

In its sample, this clone was seen once. The rearrangement joins TRBV30 to TRBJ1-5, with D maybe TRBD1 (5 bases). Trimming stripped 2 bases from V and 2 bases from J, with 16 bases between. Germline loops: CDR1 GTSNPN, CDR2 SVGIG (reference sequence). CDR3 length: 16 residues. This CDR3 reads CAWSFRGEGGNQPQHF. The CDR3 region has the DNA TGTGCCTGGAGTTTCCGGGGGGAGGGCGGCAATCAGCCCCAGCATTTT.

V and J are TRBV11-2 and TRBJ2-3; D is unresolved. The germline V gene has CDR1 SGHAT and CDR2 FQNNGV. V was cut by 0 bases and J by 0 bases, with 7 bases left in between. This CDR3 has 15 residues. The chain's CDR3 is CASSLEYSSTDTQYF. The CDR3 nucleotides are TGTGCCAGCAGCTTAGAGTACAGTAGCACAGATACGCAGTATTTT. The variable domain in full, with the rest retrieved from reference TRBV11-2 and TRBJ2-3, is EAGVAQSPRYKIIEKRQSVAFWCNPISGHATLYWYQQILGQGPKLLIQFQNNGVVDDSQLPKDRFSAERLKGVDSTLKIQPAKLEDSAVYLCASSLEYSSTDTQYFGPGTRLTVL.